Given below is one T cell receptor beta chain in context. This table comes from immunoSEQ multiplex PCR, and its TCRdb copy is limited to in-frame clones, with some not included. The sample records approximately 34,000 clones, 90% to 95% being singletons. The data stem from a study of preoperative IRX-2 immunotherapy in early breast cancer. Treatment: preoperative locoregional IRX-2 cytokine immunotherapy. The origin of this receptor is a human donor with breast cancer. Sampling was carried out from a patient treated with IRX-2 immunotherapy.

CDR3 protein: CASSRGPLLAKNIQYF. In DNA form, the CDR3 reads TGTGCCAGCAGCCGAGGCCCCCTCCTGGCCAAAAACATTCAGTACTTC. The chain recombines TRBV14 with TRBJ2-4; no clear D. Germline V gene data show CDR1 as SGHDN and CDR2 as FVKESK. This CDR3 has 16 residues. V shed 4 bases and J shed 1 base, with 14 bases lying between them.